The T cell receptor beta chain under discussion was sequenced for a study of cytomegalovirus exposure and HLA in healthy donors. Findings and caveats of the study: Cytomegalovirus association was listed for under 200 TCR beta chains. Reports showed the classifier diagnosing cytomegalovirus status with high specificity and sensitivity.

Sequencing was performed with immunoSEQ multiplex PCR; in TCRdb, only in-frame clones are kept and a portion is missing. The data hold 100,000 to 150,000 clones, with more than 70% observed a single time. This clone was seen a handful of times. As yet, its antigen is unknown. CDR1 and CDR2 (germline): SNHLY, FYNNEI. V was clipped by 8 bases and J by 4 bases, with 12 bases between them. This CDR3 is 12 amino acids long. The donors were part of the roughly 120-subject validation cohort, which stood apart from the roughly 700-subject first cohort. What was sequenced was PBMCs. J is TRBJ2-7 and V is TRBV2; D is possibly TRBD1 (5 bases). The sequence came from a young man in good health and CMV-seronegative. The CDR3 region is CASGGQGYEQYF. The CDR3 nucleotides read TGTGCCAGCGGCGGCCAGGGATACGAGCAGTACTTC.